This TCR beta chain was retrieved from a study of blood T cell repertoires in COVID-19. The ends lost 3 bases at V and 4 bases at J; junction bases unmatched: 5. The CDR3 runs 16 residues. Germline CDR1 MNHEY, CDR2 SVGAGI. Original methodology: Estimation of nucleated cell counts was performed using reference gene primer amplification. Assay: immunoSEQ multiplex PCR; the TCRdb copy retains only in-frame clones and omits some. V and J calls and clone size follow that table, whereas D and trimming were derived from the DNA. There are tens of thousands of clones in the sample; 75% to 90% occur only once, and over 2% lies in the top ten.

The clonotype comes from a human donor in a cohort sampled during active COVID-19. Sequencing input: peripheral blood. The genes are TRBV6-5 and TRBJ2-5, with 13 bases lining up with TRBD2. CDR3 nucleotide sequence: TGTGCCAGCAGTTATACTAGCGGGAGGGCCGGAGAGACCCAGTACTTC. It specifies CASSYTSGRAGETQYF.